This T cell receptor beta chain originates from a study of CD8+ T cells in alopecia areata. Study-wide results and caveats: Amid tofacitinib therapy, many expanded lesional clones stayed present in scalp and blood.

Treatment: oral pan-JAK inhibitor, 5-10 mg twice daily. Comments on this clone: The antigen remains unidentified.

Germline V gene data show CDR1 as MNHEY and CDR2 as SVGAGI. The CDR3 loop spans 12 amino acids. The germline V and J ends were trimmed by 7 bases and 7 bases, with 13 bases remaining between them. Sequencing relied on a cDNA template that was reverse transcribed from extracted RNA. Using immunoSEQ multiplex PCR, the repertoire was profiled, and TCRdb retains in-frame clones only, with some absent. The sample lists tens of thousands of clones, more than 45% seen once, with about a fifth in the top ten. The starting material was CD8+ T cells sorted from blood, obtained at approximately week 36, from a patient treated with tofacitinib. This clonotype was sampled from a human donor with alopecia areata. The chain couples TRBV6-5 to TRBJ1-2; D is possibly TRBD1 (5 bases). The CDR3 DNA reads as TGTGCCAGCACCTCAACAGGTGGTGGCTACACCTTC. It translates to CASTSTGGGYTF.